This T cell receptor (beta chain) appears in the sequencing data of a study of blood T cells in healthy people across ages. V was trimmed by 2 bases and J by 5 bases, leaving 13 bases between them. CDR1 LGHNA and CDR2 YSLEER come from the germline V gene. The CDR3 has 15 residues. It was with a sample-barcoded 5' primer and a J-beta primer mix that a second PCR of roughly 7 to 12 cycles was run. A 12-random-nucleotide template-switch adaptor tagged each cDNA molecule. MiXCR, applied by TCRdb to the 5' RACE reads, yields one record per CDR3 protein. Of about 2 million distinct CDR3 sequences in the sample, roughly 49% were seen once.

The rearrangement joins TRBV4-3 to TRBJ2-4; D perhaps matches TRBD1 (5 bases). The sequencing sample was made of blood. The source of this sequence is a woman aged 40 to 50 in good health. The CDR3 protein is CASSQNRLLENIQYF. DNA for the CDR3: TGCGCCAGCAGCCAAAACAGGTTATTGGAAAACATTCAGTACTTC.